The rows below give T cell receptor beta chains drawn from one sample of a study of CD8 T cells in ankylosing spondylitis. Each CDR3 protein gets one entry after TCRdb re-called the 5' RACE reads with MiXCR. The repertoire holds under 850,000 distinct CDR3 sequences, with under 20% as singletons. Sequenced sample: blood, either unsorted or a sorted T cell fraction (not recorded which). All receptors derive from a male donor with ankylosing spondylitis. CDR3s include the opening cysteine and the closing phenylalanine or tryptophan. The order of the fields is J gene, V gene, D gene, clone size, CDR3 protein, CDR3 DNA. D genes are given only for firm matches. Clone size appears in some rows only: once, few, many, or a class for an expanded clone.

TRBJ1-1,TRBV7-2,TRBD1,-,CASSLDRDLEAFF,TGTGCCAGCAGCCTGGACAGGGATCTTGAAGCTTTCTTT
TRBJ2-3,TRBV7-9,TRBD2,few,CASSSPAGGFGDTQYF,TGTGCCAGCAGCTCCCCAGCGGGGGGATTCGGAGATACGCAGTATTTT
TRBJ2-1,TRBV7-2,-,few,CASSLTAIEQFF,TGTGCCAGCAGTCTTACAGCCATTGAGCAGTTCTTC
TRBJ1-2,TRBV30,-,-,CAWRGGGSYNYGYTF,TGTGCCTGGAGGGGCGGGGGCTCATATAACTATGGCTACACCTTC
TRBJ2-3,TRBV6-5,-,many,CASSYSTTQYF,TGTGCCAGCAGTTACTCGACTACGCAGTATTTT
TRBJ1-1,TRBV7-6,-,few,CASSPPRSGTEAFF,TGTGCCAGCAGCCCCCCGCGGAGCGGCACTGAAGCTTTCTTT
TRBJ2-6,TRBV28,TRBD2,-,CASSLGGVTGANVLTF,TGTGCCAGCAGTTTAGGGGGGGTAACTGGGGCCAACGTCCTGACTTTC
TRBJ2-1,TRBV2,TRBD2,-,CASSPAGVTYNEQFF,TGTGCCAGCAGTCCAGCGGGAGTAACCTACAATGAGCAGTTCTTC
TRBJ2-3,TRBV15,-,few,CATSRDWETNTDTQYF,TGTGCCACCAGCAGAGATTGGGAGACAAACACAGATACGCAGTATTTT
TRBJ1-1,TRBV12-3/TRBV12-4,-,many,CASSFAGIREAFF,TGTGCCAGCAGTTTTGCAGGGATAAGGGAAGCTTTCTTT
TRBJ2-7,TRBV20-1,-,few,CSARPLGGGAYEQYF,TGCAGTGCTAGGCCCCTAGGGGGGGGGGCCTACGAGCAGTACTTC
TRBJ2-1,TRBV5-1,-,-,CASSLYASSYNEQFF,TGCGCCAGCAGCTTGTATGCTAGCTCTTACAATGAGCAGTTCTTC
TRBJ2-2,TRBV6-1,-,-,CASLPRGSGELFF,TGTGCCAGCCTCCCCCGGGGCTCCGGGGAGCTGTTTTTT
TRBJ2-2,TRBV9,TRBD1,few,CASSQQGALSGELFF,TGTGCCAGCAGCCAACAGGGGGCGCTTAGCGGGGAGCTGTTTTTT